The present TCR beta chain was sequenced within a study of blood T cell repertoires in COVID-19. Looking at the study overall: Sites in the United States, Italy and Spain provided acute and convalescent COVID-19 samples.

The CDR3 has 14 residues. Per germline, CDR1 MNHEY and CDR2 SVGAGI. V gave up 2 bases and J gave up 1 base, with 8 bases separating them. Repertoires were generated with immunoSEQ multiplex PCR, while TCRdb's copy carries only in-frame clones and drops some. The table shows hundreds of thousands of clones, with about 80% occurring only once. This TCR was recovered from an older man with acute or convalescent COVID-19. Material: peripheral blood. The chain joins TRBV6-5 to TRBJ1-1; perhaps TRBD1 as D (6 bases). The CDR3 loop reads CASSYGTSNTEAFF. The CDR3 DNA reads as TGTGCCAGCAGTTACGGGACATCGAACACTGAAGCTTTCTTT.